This is a list of T cell receptor beta chains from one sample in a study of T-cell reconstitution after alpha-beta-depleted transplantation in children. TCRdb re-analysed the PCR reads in MiXCR, keeping a single row per CDR3 protein. Of 70,000 to 95,000 distinct CDR3 sequences listed, about a sixth were seen once; the top ten hold 51%. Sample: PBMCs, mostly from graft donor cells, taken 360 days after TCRalphabeta/CD19-depleted stem cell transplant. Source of these receptors: a male patient aged 2 to 9 who had a stem cell transplant for acute lymphoblastic leukemia, so the T cells may come from the graft donor. The CDR3 runs from the conserved cysteine through the conserved F or W. D genes are given only for firm matches. Size values are once, few and many counts, or a class for expanded clones, and some rows have none.

v_call,d_call,j_call,clone_size,cdr3_aa,cdr3_nt
TRBV4-1,TRBD1,TRBJ2-4,few,CASSSNGQGIIQYF,TGCGCCAGCAGCAGTAACGGACAGGGGATAATTCAGTACTTC
TRBV2,TRBD1,TRBJ2-5,NA,CASSEWAGGQETQYF,TGTGCCAGCAGTGAATGGGCAGGGGGCCAAGAGACCCAGTACTTC
TRBV5-1,NA,TRBJ2-1,few,CASSIGGDRFF,TGCGCCAGCAGTATCGGCGGGGATCGGTTCTTC
TRBV25-1,TRBD2,TRBJ2-3,few,CASSDHLGGRRTDTQYF,TGTGCCAGCAGTGATCACCTGGGCGGGAGGCGAACAGATACGCAGTATTTT
TRBV5-1,TRBD1,TRBJ2-5,NA,CASSQQGEAQETQYF,TGCGCCAGCAGCCAACAGGGGGAGGCCCAAGAGACCCAGTACTTC
TRBV7-2,TRBD1,TRBJ2-1,NA,CASRASQTGAHEQFF,TGTGCCAGCAGGGCATCGCAGACAGGGGCCCATGAGCAGTTCTTC
TRBV15,TRBD2,TRBJ2-5,few,CATSIPGLVQETQYF,TGTGCCACCAGCATCCCGGGACTAGTACAAGAGACCCAGTACTTC
TRBV5-1,NA,TRBJ2-7,NA,CASSNTGSYEQYF,TGCGCCAGCAGCAATACAGGTTCCTACGAGCAGTACTTC
TRBV7-9,TRBD2,TRBJ2-1,few,CASSSGLRAGGDNEQFF,TGTGCCAGCAGCTCCGGCCTACGAGCGGGAGGGGACAATGAGCAGTTCTTC
TRBV5-5,TRBD1,TRBJ2-7,NA,CASSNRDRISYSYEQYF,TGTGCCAGCAGCAACCGGGACAGGATCTCTTACTCCTACGAGCAGTACTTC
TRBV12-3/TRBV12-4,TRBD1,TRBJ2-7,few,CASSLTGHYEQYF,TGTGCCAGCAGTTTGACAGGGCACTACGAGCAGTACTTC
TRBV10-3,NA,TRBJ2-7,few,CAISEFSYEQYF,TGTGCCATCAGTGAGTTCTCCTACGAGCAGTACTTC
TRBV5-1,TRBD1,TRBJ2-7,NA,CASRPDLWDRSYEQYF,TGCGCCAGCAGACCAGATTTATGGGACAGATCCTACGAGCAGTACTTC
TRBV6-6,NA,TRBJ1-1,few,CASSTWIRDRTEAFF,TGTGCCAGCAGTACCTGGATCCGGGACCGCACTGAAGCTTTCTTT
TRBV12-3/TRBV12-4,NA,TRBJ1-5,many,CASSFGPRTGNQPQHF,TGTGCCAGCAGTTTTGGTCCGCGTACGGGGAATCAGCCCCAGCATTTT
TRBV3-1,NA,TRBJ2-7,NA,CASSHSYEQYF,TGTGCCAGCAGCCACTCCTACGAGCAGTACTTC
TRBV6-5,TRBD1,TRBJ2-2,NA,CASFPPRNRGRNTGELFF,TGTGCCAGCTTTCCCCCTAGGAACAGGGGGAGGAACACCGGGGAGCTGTTTTTT
TRBV10-3,NA,TRBJ2-2,few,CAISDSVPPSGGELFF,TGTGCCATCAGTGACAGCGTCCCTCCCTCCGGCGGGGAGCTGTTTTTT
TRBV7-9,NA,TRBJ2-5,NA,CASSLEDSQETQYF,TGTGCCAGCAGCTTAGAGGATAGCCAAGAGACCCAGTACTTC
TRBV24-1,NA,TRBJ2-2,NA,CATSDLFPVGQNTGELFF,TGTGCCACCAGTGATTTGTTCCCCGTGGGGCAGAACACCGGGGAGCTGTTTTTT
TRBV12-3/TRBV12-4,NA,TRBJ2-1,NA,CASSLPFAGTLSNEQFF,TGTGCCAGCAGTCTTCCTTTTGCGGGAACCCTCTCCAATGAGCAGTTCTTC
TRBV2,TRBD1,TRBJ2-7,NA,CASSGGTGGREQYF,TGTGCCAGCAGTGGGGGGACAGGGGGTCGCGAGCAGTACTTC
TRBV20-1,NA,TRBJ2-5,NA,CSARDVRGSWAQYF,TGCAGTGCTAGAGATGTAAGGGGCTCATGGGCCCAGTACTTC
TRBV20-1,TRBD2,TRBJ2-1,few,CSAIPQRENVF,TGCAGTGCTATTCCTCAGCGGGAGAATGTCTTC
TRBV20-1,NA,TRBJ2-5,NA,CSARAPGTQKETQYF,TGCAGTGCTAGAGCCCCCGGGACCCAGAAGGAGACCCAGTACTTC
TRBV5-1,NA,TRBJ2-2,few,CASYSGPRGTGELFF,TGCGCCAGCTACTCGGGACCCCGGGGCACCGGGGAGCTGTTTTTT